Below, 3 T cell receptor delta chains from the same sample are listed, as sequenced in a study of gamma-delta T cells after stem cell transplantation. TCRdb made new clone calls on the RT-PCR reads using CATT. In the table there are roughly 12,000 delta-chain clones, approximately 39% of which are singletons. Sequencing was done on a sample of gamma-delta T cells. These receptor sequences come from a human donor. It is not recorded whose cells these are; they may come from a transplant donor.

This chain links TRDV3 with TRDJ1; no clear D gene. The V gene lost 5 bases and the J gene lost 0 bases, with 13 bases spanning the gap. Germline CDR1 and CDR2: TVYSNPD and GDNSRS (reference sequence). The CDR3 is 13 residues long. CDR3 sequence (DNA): TGTGCCCGGAAGGACGGAAACACCGATAAACTCATCTTT. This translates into CARKDGNTDKLIF. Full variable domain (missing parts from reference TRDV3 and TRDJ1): CDKVTQSSPDQTVASGSEVVLLCTYDTVYSNPDLFWYRIRPDYSFQFVFYGDNSRSEGADFTQGRFSVKHILTQKAFHLVISPVRTEDSATYYCARKDGNTDKLIFGKGTRVTVEP.

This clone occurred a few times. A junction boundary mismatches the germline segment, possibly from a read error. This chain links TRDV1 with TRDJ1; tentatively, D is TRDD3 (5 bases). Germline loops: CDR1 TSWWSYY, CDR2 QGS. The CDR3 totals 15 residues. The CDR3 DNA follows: TGTGCTAGTGGGGAACGGTATCGTTGGACCGGTAAACTCATCTTT. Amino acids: CASGERYRWTGKLIF.

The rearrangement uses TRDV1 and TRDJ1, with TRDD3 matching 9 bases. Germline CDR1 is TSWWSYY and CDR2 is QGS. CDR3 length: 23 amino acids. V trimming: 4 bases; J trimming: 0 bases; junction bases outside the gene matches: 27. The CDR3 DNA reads TGTGCTCTTGGGGGGAGGGGGGCTTCCCCTCACTGGGGGACGACGCCCCACACCGATAAACTCATCTTT. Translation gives CALGGRGASPHWGTTPHTDKLIF.